This T cell receptor (beta chain) was obtained from a study of monozygotic twins with inflammatory bowel disease (dated by TCRdb to about 2019). With respect to the entire study: In total, 28 monozygotic twin pairs made up the full study: 19 Danish pairs, all IBD-discordant, plus nine German pairs, of which four were IBD-concordant and five were IBD-discordant. Within discordant pairs, disease-associated traits were sought mainly by comparing IBD patients with their genetically identical healthy co-twins. Each individual had, on average, about 151 000 unique TCRalpha sequences and 181 000 unique TCRbeta sequences available for analysis.

From each donor, a roughly 2.3 ml peripheral blood sample was collected into PAXgene tubes and stored at -80 degrees C. Without any T cell sorting, total RNA was extracted from whole blood using the PAXgene blood miRNA kit on an automated QIAcube. Peripheral blood from monozygotic twin pairs, either concordant or discordant for inflammatory bowel disease, underwent deep TCRalpha and TCRbeta repertoire profiling that used unique molecular barcoding. For every twin pair, smoking habits were documented, and each individual was categorised as a current, former or never smoker. Comment on this clonotype: No antigen is known for it.

Taken from the germline V gene (reference sequence), the CDR1 and CDR2 loops are MNHEY and SMNVEV. Including the terminal cysteine and phenylalanine, the CDR3 comprises 14 residues. No DNA sequence is on record. Study-wide conclusions, independent of this receptor: A decrease in TCRbeta repertoire diversity, as measured by inverse Simpson index, was observed in IBD patients compared with their healthy co-twins. Fewer clonotypes were shared with other individuals by IBD patients than by healthy twins, most markedly in patients showing signs of disease activity. Different T cell subtypes could not be distinguished in the analysis. Differing immunosuppressive treatments among patients may have added background noise and inter-individual variability to the repertoires. Repertoire similarity did not differ between concordant and discordant twins, possibly due to limited statistical power. The results gave no support for a single strong signal or clonotype linked to IBD.

Libraries were built with 5' RACE. The input for every TCR library was around 3,600 ng of total RNA. For each sample, cDNA was synthesized in eight separate reactions using SMARTScribe reverse transcriptase. During cDNA synthesis, template switching was used to introduce unique molecular identifiers that contained a 6-nucleotide sample barcode. Amplification of TCRalpha and TCRbeta cDNA involved two nested PCRs of 16 and 9 cycles, and each PCR was followed by bead purification. Before amplification, the cDNA was treated with uracil DNA-glycosylase and purified using the QIAquick PCR purification kit. The second PCR was the step at which Illumina TruSeq-compatible adapters and sample-specific barcodes were added. TapeStation and Qubit were used to check library quality and concentration, and 4 to 6 ng of each library went into the pool. Sequencing of the pooled libraries was done on an Illumina HiSeq2500 single-index Rapid Run using custom sequencing primers and 2 x 100 bp reads. As for how the authors treated the data: UMI-based consensus assembly with MiGEC version 1.2.6 was used to correct PCR and sequencing errors. MiXCR version 2.1.1 was used to carry out V(D)J alignment, clonotype assembly and CDR3 extraction. To normalise gene usage, clonotype sharing and MAIT/NKT TCR abundance, the analysis used the top 1000, 10 000 and 20 000 clonotypes per sample. Diversity was computed as the inverse Simpson index with the vegan R package after downsampling to 27 000 UMIs. Paired Mann-Whitney U tests were applied to discordant twin pairs, with Benjamini-Hochberg correction for multiple testing. The reads underwent TCRdb reprocessing, giving one record for each CDR3 protein sequence and no DNA. For this entry, the V and J calls and clone size follow TCRdb and not the study's own pipeline. This sample's table lists 420,000 or so distinct CDR3 sequences. The ten largest account for approximately 2.3% of the sample.

This receptor was obtained from a human donor with ulcerative colitis or Crohn's disease, or a healthy co-twin of an affected twin (not recorded which). Sequencing was carried out using blood. The receptor chain draws on TRBV27 and TRBJ2-3. This receptor carries the CDR3 CASMEHTGTDTQYF.